The 5 T cell receptor beta chains in this list originate from one sample, sequenced in a study of OX40 agonist ivuxolimab in advanced cancers. Some clones are missing from TCRdb's copy, which holds only in-frame ones; the method was immunoSEQ multiplex PCR. Of 40,000 to 60,000 clones in the sample, approximately 85% were seen once. The specimen was CD4+ or CD8+ T cells sorted from blood, collected in a trial of the OX40 agonist ivuxolimab. Receptors originate from an adult with an advanced solid tumor such as melanoma, head and neck, liver or kidney cancer.

The chain is built from TRBV18 and TRBJ1-5; no firm D call. CDR1 is KGHSH, CDR2 LQKENI, per germline. Trimming removed 3 bases from V and 5 bases from J, with 17 bases in between. The CDR3 extends over 16 amino acids. CDR3 in amino acids: CASSPSTWVSYQPQHF. The CDR3, as DNA: TGTGCCAGCTCACCTTCGACTTGGGTGTCTTATCAGCCCCAGCATTTT. Full variable domain (rest looked up from reference TRBV18 and TRBJ1-5): NAGVMQNPRHLVRRRGQEARLRCSPMKGHSHVYWYRQLPEEGLKFMVYLQKENIIDESGMPKERFSAEFPKEGPSILRIQQVVRGDSAAYFCASSPSTWVSYQPQHFGDGTRLSIL.

The chain carries TRBV4-1 and TRBJ2-1; no clear D. This CDR3 region has 13 residues. Germline CDR1 and CDR2: MGHRA and YSYEKL. Deletions cut 3 bases from V and 8 bases from J, with 11 bases between. CDR3 bases: TGCGCCAGCAGCCATCCCTATGGGGATGAGCAGTTCTTC. Its translation is CASSHPYGDEQFF.

The rearrangement links TRBV11-1 to TRBJ2-1, with 8 nucleotides matching TRBD1. Germline lookup yields CDR1 SGHAT and CDR2 FQDESV (reference sequence). CDR3 size: 16 residues. V dropped 3 bases and J dropped 4; count of bases not matched to a gene: 8. The CDR3 is CASSFRDRSYYNEQFF. The CDR3 nucleotides read TGTGCCAGCAGCTTTAGGGACAGGAGCTATTACAATGAGCAGTTCTTC.

This sequence joins TRBV19 and TRBJ1-1; D gene unclear. The V end was cut by 7 bases, the J end by 1 base, with 13 bases between. There are 14 residues in the CDR3. Germline assignment: CDR1 LNHDA and CDR2 SQIVND (reference sequence). The CDR3 bases are TGTGCCAGTACCTGGCGGTCGGGGAACACTGAAGCTTTCTTT. Translation: CASTWRSGNTEAFF.

This clone is a singleton in its sample. V is TRBV7-9 and J is TRBJ2-6; 7 nucleotides agree with TRBD1. In germline, CDR1 is SEHNR, CDR2 FQNEAQ (reference sequence). V was pared by 3 bases and J by 10 bases, with 6 bases of the junction left unmatched. The CDR3 has 14 amino acids. The CDR3 nucleotides are TGTGCCAGCAGCTTGGGCAGGGGGAATAACGTCCTGACTTTC. Translated: CASSLGRGNNVLTF.